This is a list of T cell receptor beta chains from one sample in a study of T cell responses to AZD1222 COVID-19 vaccine. Sequencing used immunoSEQ multiplex PCR; TCRdb keeps in-frame clones, though not all of them. The sample holds 150,000 to 200,000 clones, 88% seen once. The material sequenced was peripheral blood, taken 28 days after the second AZD1222 dose. The origin of the receptors is an adult who received the AZD1222 COVID-19 vaccine. The CDR3 runs from the conserved cysteine through the conserved F or W. Each record gives: V gene, clone size, J gene, D gene, CDR3 protein, CDR3 DNA. The D gene is left open where the match is weak. Rows give clone size only sometimes, using once, few, many, or a class for an expanded clone.

>TRBV24-1|-|TRBJ2-1|-
CATGPGGNYNEQFF
TGTGCCACCGGACCGGGTGGAAATTACAATGAGCAGTTCTTC
>TRBV6-1|once|TRBJ1-4|TRBD1
CASSERGQGAGGGEKLFF
TGTGCCAGCAGTGAAAGGGGACAGGGGGCGGGCGGAGGAGAAAAACTGTTTTTT
>TRBV11-3|-|TRBJ2-3|TRBD2
CASSLLAGGRVTQYF
TGTGCCAGCAGCTTACTAGCGGGGGGGCGAGTTACGCAGTATTTT
>TRBV27|-|TRBJ1-5|-
CASSLTFGQPQHF
TGTGCCAGCAGTTTAACATTCGGTCAGCCCCAGCATTTT
>TRBV5-4|-|TRBJ2-1|TRBD2
CASSASPGGSSYNEQFF
TGTGCCAGCAGCGCCTCCCCCGGGGGGAGCTCCTACAATGAGCAGTTCTTC
>TRBV5-1|-|TRBJ2-7|-
CASRRTGGAYEQYF
TGCGCCAGCAGACGGACGGGCGGGGCCTACGAGCAGTACTTC
>TRBV6-5|few|TRBJ2-2|-
CASSSLGLGNTGELFF
TGTGCCAGCAGTTCCCTAGGCCTGGGGAACACCGGGGAGCTGTTTTTT
>TRBV7-9|-|TRBJ1-6|-
CASSDVPGPLHF
TGTGCCAGCAGCGACGTACCAGGACCCCTCCACTTT
>TRBV7-9|once|TRBJ2-7|-
CASSFSLAITNYEQYF
TGTGCCAGCAGCTTTTCCCTAGCAATCACAAACTACGAGCAGTACTTC
>TRBV6-5|-|TRBJ1-2|-
CASSYGLGGYTF
TGTGCCAGCAGTTACGGCCTCGGGGGCTACACCTTC
>TRBV2|few|TRBJ2-2|-
CASSEGGWNTGELFF
TGTGCCAGCAGTGAAGGCGGGTGGAACACCGGGGAGCTGTTTTTT
>TRBV9|once|TRBJ2-7|-
CASSVSTAPGVAQYF
TGTGCCAGCAGCGTCTCGACAGCCCCCGGGGTTGCGCAGTACTTC
>TRBV5-5|-|TRBJ1-5|TRBD1
CASSGTAYSNQPQHF
TGTGCCAGCAGCGGGACAGCCTATAGCAATCAGCCCCAGCATTTT
>TRBV14|few|TRBJ1-1|TRBD1
CASSQADRSSTGAGGWGTEAFF
TGTGCCAGCAGCCAAGCGGATCGATCGAGCACAGGGGCTGGCGGATGGGGCACTGAAGCTTTCTTT
>TRBV3-1/TRBV3-2|-|TRBJ2-1|-
CASSRWTISYNEQFF
TGTGCCAGCAGCCGCTGGACTATCTCCTACAATGAGCAGTTCTTC
>TRBV9|-|TRBJ2-1|-
CASSVDGTADNEQFF
TGTGCCAGCAGCGTGGACGGGACGGCTGATAATGAGCAGTTCTTC
>TRBV18|once|TRBJ2-7|TRBD2
CASSVNSGGSGEQYF
TGTGCCAGCTCAGTTAATAGCGGGGGTTCGGGCGAGCAGTACTTC
>TRBV19|-|TRBJ2-2|TRBD2
CASSIGTSGGATGELFF
TGTGCCAGTAGTATCGGGACTAGCGGGGGGGCCACCGGGGAGCTGTTTTTT
>TRBV18|-|TRBJ1-6|-
CASSPRGTFESPLHF
TGTGCCAGCTCACCTCGTGGGACATTTGAATCACCCCTCCACTTT
>TRBV7-3|-|TRBJ1-5|-
CASSSGPHIAPGQPQHF
TGTGCCAGCAGCTCCGGGCCCCACATAGCCCCTGGTCAGCCCCAGCATTTT
>TRBV5-1|few|TRBJ2-6|-
CASSLGGVSTGANVLTF
TGCGCCAGCAGCTTGGGGGGTGTTTCGACTGGGGCCAACGTCCTGACTTTC
>TRBV16|-|TRBJ1-1|-
CASSQSIMNTEAFF
TGTGCCAGCAGCCAATCGATCATGAACACTGAAGCTTTCTTT
>TRBV4-3|-|TRBJ1-3|-
CASSQVTSFSSGNTIYF
TGCGCCAGCAGCCAAGTCACCAGTTTCTCCTCTGGAAACACCATATATTTT
>TRBV25-1|-|TRBJ1-4|TRBD1
CASALFGQGGNEKLFF
TGTGCCAGCGCCCTTTTTGGACAGGGCGGTAATGAAAAACTGTTTTTT
>TRBV7-9|-|TRBJ1-6|-
CASSSSGNFSYNSPLHF
TGTGCCAGCAGCTCTTCAGGGAATTTTTCCTATAATTCACCCCTCCACTTT
>TRBV9|-|TRBJ2-1|-
CASGTGGAESGEQFF
TGTGCCAGCGGTACAGGAGGGGCAGAATCGGGTGAGCAGTTCTTC
>TRBV19|-|TRBJ1-1|-
CASTYQGSGRVEAFF
TGTGCCAGTACCTATCAAGGATCCGGCCGGGTGGAAGCTTTCTTT
>TRBV6-6|-|TRBJ2-5|TRBD1
CASSYFRDRQETQYF
TGTGCCAGCAGTTACTTCCGGGACAGACAAGAGACCCAGTACTTC
>TRBV9|-|TRBJ2-2|-
CASSVDPNTNTGELFF
TGTGCCAGCAGCGTAGATCCCAACACGAACACCGGGGAGCTGTTTTTT
>TRBV19|-|TRBJ1-1|TRBD1
CASTPGQGASVNTEAFF
TGTGCCAGTACCCCGGGACAGGGGGCATCGGTGAACACTGAAGCTTTCTTT
>TRBV7-9|-|TRBJ2-1|TRBD1
CASSRMIGDRLSSYNEQFF
TGTGCCAGCAGCCGGATGATAGGGGACAGATTGAGCTCCTACAATGAGCAGTTCTTC
>TRBV18|-|TRBJ1-2|-
CASSPGSGPLYGYTF
TGTGCCAGCTCACCAGGGTCAGGGCCTTTATATGGCTACACCTTC